This TCR beta chain was documented in a study of T cells in Graves' hyperthyroidism and ophthalmopathy. The investigators amplified TCR beta CDR3 regions from RNA transcripts. Primed by the HTBI set, a first-round RT-PCR was run on the TCR CDR3. MiXCR, applied by TCRdb to the multiplex PCR reads, yields one record per CDR3 protein. The sample holds 400,000 to 550,000 distinct CDR3 sequences; roughly 25% are singletons and the top ten take 10% to 12%. Study-wide points: Most thyroid clonotypes that were expanded above 0.001 also turned up in blood.

The CDR3 is 11 residues long. Germline CDR1 DFQATT, CDR2 SNEGSKA (reference sequence). V lost 3 bases, J lost 12 bases, and 12 bases lay in between. This clonotype was observed at least ten times. Its antigen remains unidentified. The cohort's ophthalmopathy patients, a group with duration under 3 months, had a Clinical Activity Score of at least 3 and a NOSPECS grade of at least 4. The V gene is TRBV20-1, the J gene TRBJ1-3; D is ambiguous. Sequenced input: blood. The source is a woman aged 25 to 39 with Graves' ophthalmopathy. The chain's CDR3 is CSASRPPGIYF. DNA for the CDR3: TGCAGTGCTAGTCGCCCACCCGGCATATATTTT.